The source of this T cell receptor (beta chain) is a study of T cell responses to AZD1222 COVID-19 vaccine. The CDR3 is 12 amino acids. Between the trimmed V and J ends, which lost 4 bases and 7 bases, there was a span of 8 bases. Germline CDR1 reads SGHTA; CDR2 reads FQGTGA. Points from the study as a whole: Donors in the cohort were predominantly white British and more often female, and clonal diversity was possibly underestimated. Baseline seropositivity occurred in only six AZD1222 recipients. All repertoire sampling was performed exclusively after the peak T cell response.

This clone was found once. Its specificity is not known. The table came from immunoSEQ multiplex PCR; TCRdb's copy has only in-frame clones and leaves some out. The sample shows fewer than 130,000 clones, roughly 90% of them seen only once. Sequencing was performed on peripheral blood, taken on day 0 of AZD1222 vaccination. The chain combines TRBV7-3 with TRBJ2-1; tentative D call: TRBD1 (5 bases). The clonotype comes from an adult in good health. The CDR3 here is CASSSDRNEQFF. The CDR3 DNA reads TGTGCCAGCAGCTCCGACAGAAATGAGCAGTTCTTC.